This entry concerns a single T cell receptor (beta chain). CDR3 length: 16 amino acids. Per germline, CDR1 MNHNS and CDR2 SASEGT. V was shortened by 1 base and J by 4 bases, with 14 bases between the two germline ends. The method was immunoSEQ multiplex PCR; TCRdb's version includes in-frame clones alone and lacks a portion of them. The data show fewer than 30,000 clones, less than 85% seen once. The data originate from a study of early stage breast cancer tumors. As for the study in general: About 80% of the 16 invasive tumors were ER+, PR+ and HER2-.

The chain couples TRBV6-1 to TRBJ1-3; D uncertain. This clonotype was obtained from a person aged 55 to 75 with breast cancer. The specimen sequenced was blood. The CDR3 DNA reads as TGTGCCAGCAGTGAAGGAACGGGTCTGTACGGAAACACCATATATTTT. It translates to CASSEGTGLYGNTIYF.